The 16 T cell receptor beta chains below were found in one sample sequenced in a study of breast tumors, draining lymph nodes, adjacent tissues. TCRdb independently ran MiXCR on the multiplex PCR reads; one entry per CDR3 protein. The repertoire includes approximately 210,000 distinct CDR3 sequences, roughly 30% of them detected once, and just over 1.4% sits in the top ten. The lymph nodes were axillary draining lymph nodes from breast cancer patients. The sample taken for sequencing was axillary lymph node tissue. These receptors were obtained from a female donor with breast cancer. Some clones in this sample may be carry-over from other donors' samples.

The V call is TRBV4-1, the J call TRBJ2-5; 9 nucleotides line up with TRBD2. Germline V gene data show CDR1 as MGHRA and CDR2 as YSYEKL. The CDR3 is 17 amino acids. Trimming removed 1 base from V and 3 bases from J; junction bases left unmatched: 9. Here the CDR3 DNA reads TGCGCCAGCAGCCAAGGTTTGGGGGTAGCGGGAGAAGAGACCCAGTACTTC. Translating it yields CASSQGLGVAGEETQYF.

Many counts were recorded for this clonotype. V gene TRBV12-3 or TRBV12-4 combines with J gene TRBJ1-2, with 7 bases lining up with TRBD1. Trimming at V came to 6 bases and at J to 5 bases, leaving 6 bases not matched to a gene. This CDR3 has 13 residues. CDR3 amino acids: CASSSGQTYGYTF. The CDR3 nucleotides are TGTGCCAGCAGCTCGGGACAGACGTATGGCTACACCTTC.

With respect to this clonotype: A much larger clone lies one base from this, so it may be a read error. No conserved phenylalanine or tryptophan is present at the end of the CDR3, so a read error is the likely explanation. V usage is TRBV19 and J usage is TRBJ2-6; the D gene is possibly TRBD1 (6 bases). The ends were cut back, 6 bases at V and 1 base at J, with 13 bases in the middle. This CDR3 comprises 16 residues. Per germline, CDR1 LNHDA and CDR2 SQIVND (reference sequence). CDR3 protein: CASRAGEASGANVLTS. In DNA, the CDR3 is TGTGCCAGTAGGGCAGGGGAAGCGTCTGGGGCCAACGTCCTGACTTCC.

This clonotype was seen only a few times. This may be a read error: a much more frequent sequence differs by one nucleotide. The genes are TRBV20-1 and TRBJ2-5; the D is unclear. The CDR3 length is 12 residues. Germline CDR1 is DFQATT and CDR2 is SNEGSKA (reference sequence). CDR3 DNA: TGCAGTGCTAGAGATGTTGGAGAGACCCCGTACTTC. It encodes CSARDVGETPYF.

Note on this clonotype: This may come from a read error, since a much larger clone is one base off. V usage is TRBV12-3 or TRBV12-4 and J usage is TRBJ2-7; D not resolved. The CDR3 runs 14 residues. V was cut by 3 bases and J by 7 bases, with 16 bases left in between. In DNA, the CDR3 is TGTGCCAGCAGTTTCGAACAGTTGGGGTGGGAGCAGTACTTC. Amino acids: CASSFEQLGWEQYF.

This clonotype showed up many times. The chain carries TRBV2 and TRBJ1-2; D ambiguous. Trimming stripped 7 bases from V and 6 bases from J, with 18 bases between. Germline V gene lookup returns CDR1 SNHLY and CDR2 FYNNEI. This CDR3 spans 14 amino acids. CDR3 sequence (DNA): TGTGCCAGCAACTCTCGACGCGGGAACCATGGCTACACCTTC. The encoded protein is CASNSRRGNHGYTF.

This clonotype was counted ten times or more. The CDR3 spells CASSDSGLAGGNEQFF. The CDR3 DNA is TGTGCCAGCAGTGACTCCGGGCTAGCGGGAGGGAATGAGCAGTTCTTC. The V and J genes are TRBV6-4 and TRBJ2-1; 12 positions match TRBD2. CDR1 is MRHNA and CDR2 is SNTAGT in the germline V gene. Germline trimming cut 0 bases from V and 7 bases from J; bases unmatched to any gene: 4. The CDR3 length is 16 residues.

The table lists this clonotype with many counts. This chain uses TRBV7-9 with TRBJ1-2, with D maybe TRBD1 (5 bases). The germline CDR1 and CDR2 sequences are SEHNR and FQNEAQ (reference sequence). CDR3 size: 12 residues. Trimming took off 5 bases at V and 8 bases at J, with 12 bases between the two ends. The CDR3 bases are TGTGCCAGCAGCAACGCAGGGAAAGGCTACACCTTC. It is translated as CASSNAGKGYTF.

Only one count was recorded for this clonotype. CDR3: CATSSGSNEQFF. The CDR3 coding sequence is TGTGCCACCAGTAGCGGGAGCAATGAGCAGTTCTTC. V and J are TRBV24-1 and TRBJ2-1, with 8 bases fitting TRBD2. The V gene end was trimmed by 6 bases and the J gene end by 6 bases; junction bases not matched to a gene: 0. CDR1 and CDR2 (germline): KGHDR, SFDVKD. The CDR3 is 12 amino acids.

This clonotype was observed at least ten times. The CDR3 here is CASSRKLESPLHF. CDR3 in DNA: TGTGCCAGCAGCCGAAAGCTGGAGTCACCCCTCCACTTT. The V and J genes are TRBV7-9 and TRBJ1-6; D is ambiguous. The V gene lost 5 bases and the J gene lost 10 bases, with 12 bases spanning the gap. CDR1 and CDR2 from the germline V gene are SEHNR and FQNEAQ (reference sequence). The CDR3 consists of 13 residues. The full variable domain, in which reference TRBV7-9 and TRBJ1-6 provide the parts outside the CDR3, is DTGVSQNPRHKITKRGQNVTFRCDPISEHNRLYWYRQTLGQGPEFLTYFQNEAQLEKSRLLSDRFSAERPKGSFSTLEIQRTEQGDSAMYLCASSRKLESPLHFGNGTRLTVT.

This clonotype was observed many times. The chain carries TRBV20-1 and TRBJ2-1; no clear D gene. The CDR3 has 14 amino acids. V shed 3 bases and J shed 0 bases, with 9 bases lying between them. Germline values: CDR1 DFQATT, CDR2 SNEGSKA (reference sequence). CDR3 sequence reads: CSASRTVSYNEQFF. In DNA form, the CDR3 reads TGCAGTGCTAGTCGGACCGTCTCCTACAATGAGCAGTTCTTC.

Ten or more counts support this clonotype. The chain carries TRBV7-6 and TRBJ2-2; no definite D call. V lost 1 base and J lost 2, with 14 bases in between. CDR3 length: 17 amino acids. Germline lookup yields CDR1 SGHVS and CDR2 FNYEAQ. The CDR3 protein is CASSLGLGFANTGELFF. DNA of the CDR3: TGTGCCAGCAGCTTAGGGCTGGGGTTCGCAAACACCGGGGAGCTGTTTTTT. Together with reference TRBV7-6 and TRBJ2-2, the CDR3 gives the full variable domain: GAGVSQSPRYKVTKRGQDVALRCDPISGHVSLYWYRQALGQGPEFLTYFNYEAQQDKSGLPNDRFSAERPEGSISTLTIQRTEQRDSAMYRCASSLGLGFANTGELFFGEGSRLTVL.

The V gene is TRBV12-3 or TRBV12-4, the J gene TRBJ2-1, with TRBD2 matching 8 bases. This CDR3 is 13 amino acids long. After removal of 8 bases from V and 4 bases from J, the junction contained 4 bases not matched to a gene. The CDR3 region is CASGTSGYNEQFF. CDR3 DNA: TGTGCCAGCGGAACTAGCGGTTACAATGAGCAGTTCTTC.

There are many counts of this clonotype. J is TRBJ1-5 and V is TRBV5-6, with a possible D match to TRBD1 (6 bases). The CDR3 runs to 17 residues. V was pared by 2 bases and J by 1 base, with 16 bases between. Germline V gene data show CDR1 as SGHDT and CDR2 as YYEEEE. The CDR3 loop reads CASSFKGGLGSNQPQHF. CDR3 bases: TGTGCCAGCAGCTTTAAGGGGGGACTAGGGAGCAATCAGCCCCAGCATTTT.

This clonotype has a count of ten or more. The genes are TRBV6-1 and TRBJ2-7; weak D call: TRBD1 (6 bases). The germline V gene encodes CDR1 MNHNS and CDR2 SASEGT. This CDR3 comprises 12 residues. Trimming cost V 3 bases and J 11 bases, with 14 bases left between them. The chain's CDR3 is CASSEGQVRKYF. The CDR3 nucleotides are TGTGCCAGCAGTGAGGGACAAGTCAGGAAGTACTTC.

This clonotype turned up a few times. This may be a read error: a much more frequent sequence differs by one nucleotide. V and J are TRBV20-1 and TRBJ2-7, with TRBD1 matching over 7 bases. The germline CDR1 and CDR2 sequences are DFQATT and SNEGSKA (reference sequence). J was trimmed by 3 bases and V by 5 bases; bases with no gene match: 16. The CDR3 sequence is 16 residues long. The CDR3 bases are TGCAGTGCTCTACAGCCGCCGGGACAGCCAAGCTACGAGCAGTACTTC. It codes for CSALQPPGQPSYEQYF.